One TCR beta chain is described in this entry. The CDR3 length is 14 residues. Germline V gives CDR1 SGDLS, CDR2 YYNGEE. Trimming cost V 7 bases and J 0 bases, with 14 bases left between them. The data derive from a study of CD8 T cells in Susac syndrome. An amount of RNA that ranged from roughly 0.5 to 1 ug was reverse transcribed with random hexamers. In TCRdb, the immunoSEQ multiplex PCR reads were re-called with MiXCR into one record per CDR3 protein. The sample comprises 250,000 to 300,000 distinct CDR3 sequences, 70% to 90% of which are singletons, and about 0.11% rests with the top ten. TCR beta was sequenced from blood CD8+ and CD4+ T cells.

The source material was CD8+ T cells from PBMCs. This chain links TRBV9 with TRBJ2-7; D is perhaps TRBD1 or TRBD2 (6 bases each). The TCR originated in a human donor with multiple sclerosis. CDR3 in DNA: TGTGCCAGCGGGGGACTGGACAGCTCCTACGAGCAGTACTTC. Translated, it gives CASGGLDSSYEQYF.